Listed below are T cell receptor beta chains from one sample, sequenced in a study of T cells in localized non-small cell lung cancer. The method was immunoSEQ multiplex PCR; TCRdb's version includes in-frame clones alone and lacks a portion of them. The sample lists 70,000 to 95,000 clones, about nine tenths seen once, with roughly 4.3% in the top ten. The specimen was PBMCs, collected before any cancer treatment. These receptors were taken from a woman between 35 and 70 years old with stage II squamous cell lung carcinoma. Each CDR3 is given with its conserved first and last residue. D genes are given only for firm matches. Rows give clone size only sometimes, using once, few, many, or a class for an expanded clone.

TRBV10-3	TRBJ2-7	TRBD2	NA	CAISERLAGAFGYEQYF	TGTGCCATCAGTGAGCGGCTAGCGGGAGCTTTCGGGTACGAGCAGTACTTC
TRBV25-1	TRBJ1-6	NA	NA	CASSGSGYNSPLHF	TGTGCCAGCAGTGGGAGCGGTTATAATTCACCCCTCCACTTT
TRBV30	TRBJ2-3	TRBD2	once	CAGETSGRSDTQYF	TGTGCCGGGGAGACTAGCGGGAGGTCAGATACGCAGTATTTT
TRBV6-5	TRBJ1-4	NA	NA	CASSPRRQKDEKLFF	TGTGCCAGCAGTCCACGAAGACAGAAAGATGAAAAACTGTTTTTT
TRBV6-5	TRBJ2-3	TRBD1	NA	CASPRRTGGTDTQYF	TGTGCCAGCCCACGGAGGACAGGTGGCACAGATACGCAGTATTTT
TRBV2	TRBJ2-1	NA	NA	CASSFRGSTNEQFF	TGTGCCAGCAGTTTCAGAGGGTCTACAAATGAGCAGTTCTTC
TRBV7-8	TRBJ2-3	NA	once	CASSLDSFPTTDTQYF	TGTGCCAGCAGCTTAGACTCCTTCCCCACCACAGATACGCAGTATTTT
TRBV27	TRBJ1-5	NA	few	CASSQLSTGLSPQHF	TGTGCCAGCAGCCAACTTTCGACAGGTCTTTCGCCCCAGCATTTT
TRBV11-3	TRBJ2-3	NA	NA	CASSSLAGPDTQYF	TGTGCCAGCAGCTCTCTTGCGGGGCCAGATACGCAGTATTTT
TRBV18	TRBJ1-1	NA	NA	CASSSGLVPNTEAFF	TGTGCCAGCTCATCAGGATTGGTTCCGAACACTGAAGCTTTCTTT
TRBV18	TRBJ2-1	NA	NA	CASSPQSSSGRYRGDEQFF	TGTGCCAGCTCACCACAGTCCTCGAGCGGACGATATAGGGGAGATGAGCAGTTCTTC
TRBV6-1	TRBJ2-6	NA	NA	CASRDSGANVLTF	TGTGCCAGCAGAGATTCCGGGGCCAACGTCCTGACTTTC
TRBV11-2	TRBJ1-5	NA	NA	CASSLKGNGGNQPQHF	TGTGCCAGCAGCTTAAAAGGTAACGGGGGCAATCAGCCCCAGCATTTT
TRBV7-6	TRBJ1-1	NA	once	CASSSSEDTEAFF	TGTGCCAGCAGCTCCTCGGAGGACACTGAAGCTTTCTTT
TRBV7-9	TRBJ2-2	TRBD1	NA	CASSLKSWGQDNTGELFF	TGTGCCAGCAGCTTAAAGTCCTGGGGACAGGATAACACCGGGGAGCTGTTTTTT
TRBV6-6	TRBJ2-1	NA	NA	CASRDSWSNEQFF	TGTGCCAGCAGGGACTCTTGGTCCAATGAGCAGTTCTTC
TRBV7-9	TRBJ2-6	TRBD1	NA	CASSLGLGQGRANVLTF	TGTGCCAGCAGCTTAGGTCTTGGACAGGGCAGGGCCAACGTCCTGACTTTC
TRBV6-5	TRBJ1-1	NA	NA	CASDRGTEAFF	TGTGCCTCCGACCGGGGGACTGAAGCTTTCTTT
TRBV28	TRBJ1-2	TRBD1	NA	CATLSRTGGRNYGYTF	TGTGCCACCCTCTCTAGGACAGGGGGCCGTAACTATGGCTACACCTTC
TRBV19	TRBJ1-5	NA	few	CASSKGLNQPQHF	TGTGCCAGTAGTAAAGGGTTAAATCAGCCCCAGCATTTT
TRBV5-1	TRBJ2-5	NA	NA	CASSQGGVRETQYF	TGCGCCAGCAGCCAGGGGGGAGTTCGAGAGACCCAGTACTTC
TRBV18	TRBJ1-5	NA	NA	CASSPFTGNQPQHF	TGTGCCAGCTCACCGTTTACAGGCAATCAGCCCCAGCATTTT
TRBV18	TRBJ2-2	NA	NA	CASSPQQLANTGELFF	TGTGCCAGCTCACCACAACAACTAGCGAACACCGGGGAGCTGTTTTTT
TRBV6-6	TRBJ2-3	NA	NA	CASRVGNTDTQYF	TGTGCCAGCAGGGTAGGGAACACAGATACGCAGTATTTT
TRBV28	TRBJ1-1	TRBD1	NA	CASSHQGAAEAFF	TGTGCCAGCAGTCACCAGGGGGCGGCTGAAGCTTTCTTT
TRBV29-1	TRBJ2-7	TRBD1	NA	CSVYRGSEQYF	TGCAGCGTTTACAGGGGGTCCGAGCAGTACTTC
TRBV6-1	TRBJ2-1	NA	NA	CASSVGILSDEQFF	TGTGCCAGCAGTGTGGGAATCCTCTCGGATGAGCAGTTCTTC
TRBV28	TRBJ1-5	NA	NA	CATFDRYSNQPQHF	TGTGCCACCTTCGACAGGTATAGCAATCAGCCCCAGCATTTT
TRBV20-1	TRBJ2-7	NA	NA	CSARAGYEQYF	TGCAGTGCTAGAGCGGGGTACGAGCAGTACTTC
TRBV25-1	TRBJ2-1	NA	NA	CASSEYGRVEQFF	TGTGCCAGCAGTGAATATGGCAGGGTTGAGCAGTTCTTC
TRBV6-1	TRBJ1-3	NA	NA	CASSGQFSGNTIYF	TGTGCCAGCAGTGGACAGTTCTCTGGAAACACCATATATTTT
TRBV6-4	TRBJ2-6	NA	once	CASSGGSSGANVLTF	TGTGCCAGCAGTGGGGGCAGCTCTGGGGCCAACGTCCTGACTTTC
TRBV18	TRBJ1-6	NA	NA	CASSPLPGTAGNSPLHF	TGTGCCAGCTCACCACTCCCCGGAACTGCGGGGAATTCACCCCTCCACTTT
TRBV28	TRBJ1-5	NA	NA	CASNEIVPGRVNQPQHF	TGTGCCAGTAATGAAATCGTCCCGGGACGGGTAAATCAGCCCCAGCATTTT
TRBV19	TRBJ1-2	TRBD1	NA	CASSPGQGARGYGYTF	TGTGCCAGTAGCCCGGGACAGGGGGCGCGAGGCTATGGCTACACCTTC
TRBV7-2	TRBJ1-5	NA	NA	CASSWAGGNQPQHF	TGTGCCAGCAGCTGGGCAGGGGGCAATCAGCCCCAGCATTTT
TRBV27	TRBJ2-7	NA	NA	CASRVLGGYEQYF	TGTGCCAGCAGAGTTCTCGGGGGCTACGAGCAGTACTTC
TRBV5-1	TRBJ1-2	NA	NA	CASSLDGGNYGYTF	TGCGCCAGCAGCTTGGACGGGGGGAACTATGGCTACACCTTC
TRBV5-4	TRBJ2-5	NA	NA	CASSLTGKETQYF	TGTGCCAGCAGCCTTACAGGGAAAGAGACCCAGTACTTC
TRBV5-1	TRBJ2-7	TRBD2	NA	CASSLTELARSSYEQYF	TGCGCCAGCAGCCTCACCGAACTAGCGAGGAGCTCCTACGAGCAGTACTTC
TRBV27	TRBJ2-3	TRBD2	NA	CASRVLTSGFTDTQYF	TGTGCCAGCAGAGTTCTGACTAGCGGTTTCACAGATACGCAGTATTTT
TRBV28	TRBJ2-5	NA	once	CASSLGGQQETQYF	TGTGCCAGCAGTTTAGGGGGGCAGCAAGAGACCCAGTACTTC